This TCR beta chain was recovered during a study of siplizumab effects on memory and regulatory T cells. With regard to this clone: Its antigen is not known.

Study outcomes and limitations: Researchers could not give a naive or memory phenotype to roughly 75-95% of proliferating CD4+ or CD8+ clones. Siplizumab significantly reduced alloreactive sequences traceable to unstimulated CD4+ memory cells. Both greater diversity than memory cells and a major contribution to the alloresponse seemed to characterize naive T cells.

Unmatched junction bases numbered 2, after V lost 0 bases and J lost 5 bases. The germline CDR1 and CDR2 sequences are MGHRA and YSYEKL. This CDR3 region has 15 residues. Sequences were generated from unstimulated naive, memory, effector memory and TEMRA subsets in three donor pairs. The table came from immunoSEQ multiplex PCR; TCRdb's copy has only in-frame clones and leaves some out. The data hold 40,000 to 45,000 clones, with around 89% observed a single time. The J gene is TRBJ2-2, the V gene TRBV4-1; 8 nucleotides agree with TRBD1. Sequencing input: naive CD4+ T cells sorted from blood. This sequence was found in a human donor in good health. In DNA, the CDR3 is TGCGCCAGCAGCCAAGACAGGGGGCAGACCGGGGAGCTGTTTTTT. Translation: CASSQDRGQTGELFF.